These 12 T cell receptor beta chains originate from one sample sequenced in a study of T cell responses to AZD1222 COVID-19 vaccine (dated by TCRdb to about 2021). Library prep was done by the immunoSEQ multiplex PCR assay. Imported from immuneACCESS, the table was reduced by TCRdb to in-frame sequences with V and J called. These copies leave out some clones; in studies compared against another copy, an unresolved V gene accounts for under half, and the cause of the remainder is not known. Here the sample has about 97,000 clones; over 75% occur a single time. Clones ranked in the top ten supply about 1.5% of the sample. According to the study, the label for this sample's time point signals: baseline before first vaccination. Source: peripheral blood, taken on day 0 of AZD1222 vaccination. The receptors shown here come from an adult in good health.

The V gene is TRBV7-9, the J gene TRBJ1-1, with D unclear. The CDR3 has 15 amino acids. Germline values: CDR1 SEHNR, CDR2 FQNEAQ (reference sequence). The V end was cut by 5 bases, the J end by 1 base, with 14 bases between. The CDR3: CASSPIEETNTEAFF. In DNA, the CDR3 is TGTGCCAGCAGCCCCATCGAAGAGACGAACACTGAAGCTTTCTTT.

The chain combines TRBV7-8 with TRBJ2-5; TRBD1 matches at 7 bases. The CDR3 consists of 14 residues. After removal of 3 bases from V and 9 bases from J, the junction contained 10 bases not matched to a gene. The germline V gene encodes CDR1 SGHVS and CDR2 FQNEAQ. The CDR3 protein is CASSLTGFGGAQYF. The DNA of the CDR3 is TGTGCCAGCAGCTTGACAGGGTTTGGAGGCGCCCAGTACTTC.

The DNA for the CDR3 is TGCGCCAGCAGTGAGTCCCGGGATGAGCAGTTCTTC. Its translation: CASSESRDEQFF. The chain joins TRBV10-1 to TRBJ2-1; D is unresolved. Germline-derived CDR1 and CDR2 are WNHNN and SYGVQD (reference sequence). This CDR3 spans 12 amino acids. Deletions cut 0 bases from V and 8 bases from J, with 5 bases between.

This chain uses TRBV3-1 (or the pseudogene TRBV3-2) with TRBJ1-5; D unclear. This CDR3 is 15 amino acids long. The V and J ends lost 1 base and 8 bases respectively, with 15 bases between them. The germline gives CDR1 LGHDT, CDR2 YNNKEL (reference sequence). CDR3 DNA: TGTGCCAGCAGCCAAGCTGGGGTTCTGGCGGAGCCCCAGCATTTT. It codes for CASSQAGVLAEPQHF.

The chain is built from TRBV25-1 and TRBJ1-2, with 9 bases matching TRBD1. V was clipped by 7 bases and J by 8 bases; unmatched bases: 11. There are 14 residues in the CDR3. CDR1 and CDR2 from the germline V gene are MGHDK and SYGVNS. The CDR3 here is CASNQGTGTYGYTF. The CDR3 region has the DNA TGTGCCAGCAATCAGGGGACAGGGACGTACGGCTACACCTTC.

V usage is TRBV11-2 and J usage is TRBJ1-1; D not resolved. CDR1 is SGHAT and CDR2 is FQNNGV in the germline V gene. The V and J ends lost 2 bases and 6 bases respectively, with 7 bases between them. CDR3 length equals 12 residues. This CDR3 reads CASSLSGAEAFF. CDR3 coding DNA: TGTGCCAGCAGCTTATCTGGGGCTGAAGCTTTCTTT.

This clone was observed once. The chain uses TRBV19 and TRBJ2-7; TRBD1 matches at 7 bases. Germline V gives CDR1 LNHDA, CDR2 SQIVND (reference sequence). V dropped 5 bases and J dropped 5; count of bases not matched to a gene: 12. The CDR3 is 15 residues long. CDR3 in amino acids: CASSDRVRHRDEQYF. As DNA, the CDR3 is TGTGCCAGTAGTGACAGGGTTAGGCACCGGGACGAGCAGTACTTC.

This clone was found a few times. This rearrangement joins TRBV5-4 to TRBJ2-2; possible D gene TRBD2, 5 bases. The V end was cut by 4 bases, the J end by 5 bases, with 12 bases between. Germline CDR1 reads SGHNT; CDR2 reads YYREEE (reference sequence). The CDR3 is 14 residues long. The CDR3 DNA follows: TGTGCCAGCAGCCCCGAACCGGGGACCGGGGAGCTGTTTTTT. Encoded protein: CASSPEPGTGELFF.

The chain has TRBV5-5 and TRBJ2-2; D may correspond to TRBD1 or TRBD2 (5 bases each). The CDR3 has 16 residues. Germline V gene sequence: CDR1 SGHKS, CDR2 YYEKEE (reference sequence). Deletions cut 4 bases from V and 1 base from J, with 14 bases between. The CDR3 DNA sequence: TGTGCCAGCAGCAACCCGGGACGGATGAACACCGGGGAGCTGTTTTTT. Translated, it gives CASSNPGRMNTGELFF.

This sequence joins TRBV2 and TRBJ2-7, with a tentative D call TRBD1 (5 bases). CDR3 length equals 12 residues. In germline, CDR1 is SNHLY, CDR2 FYNNEI. The V end lost 8 bases, the J end lost 4 bases, and 12 bases lay between the germline ends. Here the CDR3 DNA reads TGTGCCAGCGGGGCAGGGATATACGAGCAGTACTTC. Translating it yields CASGAGIYEQYF.

The genes are TRBV28 and TRBJ1-2, with 8 bases that match TRBD1. The V gene end was trimmed by 7 bases and the J gene end by 8 bases; junction bases not matched to a gene: 9. The CDR3 totals 13 residues. The germline gives CDR1 MDHEN, CDR2 SYDVKM. Here the CDR3 DNA reads TGTGCCAGCATGACAGGGGAAAGCGAAGGCTACACCTTC. Its protein product is CASMTGESEGYTF.

The chain uses TRBV28 and TRBJ1-2, with TRBD1 identical over 9 bases. The CDR3 is 15 residues long. Germline V gives CDR1 MDHEN, CDR2 SYDVKM. Germline trimming cut 4 bases from V and 5 bases from J; bases unmatched to any gene: 8. For the CDR3, the DNA is TGTGCCAGCAGTTCCTACGACAGGGGGAGATATGGCTACACCTTC. As protein: CASSSYDRGRYGYTF.